This TCR beta chain was obtained from a study of cytomegalovirus exposure and HLA in healthy donors. Study background: Unique TCRs from HLA-typed donors, 75 million to 100 million of them, were held in an early data release.

The study's findings and limits: Immune exposure data for these donors was limited to CMV serostatus. Earlier findings revealed that most TCR beta V segments proved productive either about 87% or about 30% of the time.

This PCR relied on a set of 60 Vbeta primers and 13 Jbeta primers. Repertoires were generated with immunoSEQ multiplex PCR, while TCRdb's copy carries only in-frame clones and drops some. The sample holds some 110,000 clones; 70% to 80% are singletons and the top ten take 16%. As regards this clone: Its antigen remains unidentified.

At sampling all donors were nominally healthy, likely with unrecorded immune exposures. Sequenced material: PBMCs. This TCR was sampled from a man aged 50 to 59 in good health and CMV-seropositive.

CDR3 in amino acids: CSVTGTLMNTEAFF. Written as DNA, the CDR3 is TGCAGCGTTACGGGTACCCTCATGAACACTGAAGCTTTCTTT. The chain employs TRBV29-1 and TRBJ1-1; D not certain. This CDR3 is built from 14 residues. Trimming took 5 bases from V and 0 from J, leaving 13 bases between them. Germline V gene lookup returns CDR1 SQVTM and CDR2 ANQGSEA.